This TCR beta chain was captured by sequencing in a study of shared clonotypes between healthy human individuals. TCRdb keeps only in-frame clones here, not all; method: immunoSEQ multiplex PCR. The table lists around 2.5 million clones, over 85% of them singletons, with 0.35% to 0.45% in the top ten. Between the trimmed V and J ends, which lost 1 base and 0 bases, there was a span of 13 bases. CDR1 LNHNV and CDR2 YYDKDF come from the germline V gene (reference sequence). The CDR3 covers 17 residues. The rearrangement uses TRBV15 and TRBJ2-1, with D unclear. This receptor was obtained from a man aged 18-30 years in good health. Some clones in this sample may be carry-over from other donors' samples. Sequencing was performed on naive CD4+ T cells from PBMCs. The sample's subset: CD45RA+ positively selected. CDR3 sequence (DNA): TGTGCCACCAGCAGAGGGTCGGGCCCCACCTCCTACAATGAGCAGTTCTTC. Protein: CATSRGSGPTSYNEQFF.